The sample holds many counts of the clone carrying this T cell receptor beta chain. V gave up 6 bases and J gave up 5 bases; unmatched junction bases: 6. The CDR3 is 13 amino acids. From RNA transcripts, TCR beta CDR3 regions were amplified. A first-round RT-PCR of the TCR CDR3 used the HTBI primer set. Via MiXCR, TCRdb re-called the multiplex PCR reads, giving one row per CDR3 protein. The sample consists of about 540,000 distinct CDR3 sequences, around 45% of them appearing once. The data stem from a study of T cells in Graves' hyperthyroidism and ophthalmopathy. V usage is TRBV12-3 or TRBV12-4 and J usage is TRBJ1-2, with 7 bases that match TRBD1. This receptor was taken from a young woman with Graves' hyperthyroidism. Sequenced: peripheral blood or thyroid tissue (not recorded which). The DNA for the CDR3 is TGTGCCAGCAGCTATGGGACAGTTTATGGCTACACCTTC. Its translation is CASSYGTVYGYTF.